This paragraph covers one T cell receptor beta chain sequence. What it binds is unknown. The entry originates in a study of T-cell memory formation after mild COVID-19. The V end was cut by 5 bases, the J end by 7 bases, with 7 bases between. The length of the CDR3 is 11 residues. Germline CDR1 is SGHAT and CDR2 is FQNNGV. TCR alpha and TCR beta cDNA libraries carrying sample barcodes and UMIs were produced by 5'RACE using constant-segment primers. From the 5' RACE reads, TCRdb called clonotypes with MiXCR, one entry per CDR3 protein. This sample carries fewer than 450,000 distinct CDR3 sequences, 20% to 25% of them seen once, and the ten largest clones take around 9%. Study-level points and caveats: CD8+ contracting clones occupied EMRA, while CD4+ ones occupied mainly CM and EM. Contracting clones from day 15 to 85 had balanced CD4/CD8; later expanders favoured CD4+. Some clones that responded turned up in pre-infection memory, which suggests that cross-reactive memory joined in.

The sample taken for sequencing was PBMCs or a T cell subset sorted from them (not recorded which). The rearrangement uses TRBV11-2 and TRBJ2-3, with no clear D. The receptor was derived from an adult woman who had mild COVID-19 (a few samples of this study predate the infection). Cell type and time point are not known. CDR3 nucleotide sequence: TGTGCCAGCAGCCCCTCCCATACGCAGTATTTT. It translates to CASSPSHTQYF.